This TCR beta chain was captured in a study of T cell responses to AZD1222 COVID-19 vaccine. Libraries were prepared by immunoSEQ multiplex PCR; TCRdb keeps only in-frame clonotypes and omits some of them. The sample shows around 170,000 clones, around nine tenths of them seen only once. As to this clone: As yet, its antigen is unknown.

V was pared by 5 bases and J by 0 bases, with 5 bases between. The CDR3 spans 12 residues. From germline, CDR1 is SGHVS and CDR2 FQNEAQ. Overall study findings and caveats: Baseline seropositivity characterized only six AZD1222 recipients. Along spike, vaccine-associated CD4 TCRs were found throughout, with dominance at 160-218 and 743-854.

The chain links TRBV7-8 to TRBJ2-7; D gene ambiguous. This material consisted of peripheral blood, taken on day 0 of AZD1222 vaccination. The clonotype originates from an adult in good health. The chain's CDR3 is CASSDDSYEQYF. CDR3 coding DNA: TGTGCCAGCAGCGATGACTCCTACGAGCAGTACTTC.